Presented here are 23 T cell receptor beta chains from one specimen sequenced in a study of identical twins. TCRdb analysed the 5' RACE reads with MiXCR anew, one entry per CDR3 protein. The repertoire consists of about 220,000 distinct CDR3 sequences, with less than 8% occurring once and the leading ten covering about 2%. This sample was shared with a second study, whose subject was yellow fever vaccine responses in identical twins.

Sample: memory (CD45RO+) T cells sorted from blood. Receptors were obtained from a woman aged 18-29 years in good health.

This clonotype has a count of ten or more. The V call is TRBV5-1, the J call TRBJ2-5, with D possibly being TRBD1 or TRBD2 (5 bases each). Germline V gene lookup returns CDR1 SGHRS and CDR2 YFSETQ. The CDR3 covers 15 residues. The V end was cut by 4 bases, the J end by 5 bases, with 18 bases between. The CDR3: CASSPPGTSGETQYF. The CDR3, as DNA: TGCGCCAGCAGCCCCCCCGGGACCTCAGGGGAGACCCAGTACTTC.

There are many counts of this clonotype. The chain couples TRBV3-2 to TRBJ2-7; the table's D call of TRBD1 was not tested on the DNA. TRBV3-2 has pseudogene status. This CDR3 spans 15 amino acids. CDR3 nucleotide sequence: TGTGCCAGCAGCCGCTTAGGACATGAGCCCTACGAGCAGTACTTC. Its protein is CASSRLGHEPYEQYF.

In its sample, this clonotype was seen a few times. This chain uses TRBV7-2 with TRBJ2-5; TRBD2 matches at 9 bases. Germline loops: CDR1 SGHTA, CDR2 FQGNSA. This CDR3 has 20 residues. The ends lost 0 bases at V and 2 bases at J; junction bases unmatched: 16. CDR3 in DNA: TGTGCCAGCAGCTTAGCCCCGCGTGTAGCGGGAGTCCTCGATCAAGAGACCCAGTACTTC. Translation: CASSLAPRVAGVLDQETQYF.

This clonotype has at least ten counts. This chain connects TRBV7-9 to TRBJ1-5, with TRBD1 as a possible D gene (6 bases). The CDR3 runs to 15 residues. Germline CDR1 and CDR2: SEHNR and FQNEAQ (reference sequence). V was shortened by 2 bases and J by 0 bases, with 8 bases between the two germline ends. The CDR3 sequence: CASSLSDSSNQPQHF. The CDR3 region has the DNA TGTGCCAGCAGCTTATCGGACAGTAGCAATCAGCCCCAGCATTTT. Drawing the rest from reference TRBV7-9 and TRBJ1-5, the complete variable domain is DTGVSQNPRHKITKRGQNVTFRCDPISEHNRLYWYRQTLGQGPEFLTYFQNEAQLEKSRLLSDRFSAERPKGSFSTLEIQRTEQGDSAMYLCASSLSDSSNQPQHFGDGTRLSIL.

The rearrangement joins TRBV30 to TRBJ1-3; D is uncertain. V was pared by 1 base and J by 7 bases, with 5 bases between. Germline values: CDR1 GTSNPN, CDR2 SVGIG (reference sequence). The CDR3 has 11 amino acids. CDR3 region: CAWSDRNTIYF. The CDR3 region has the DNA TGTGCCTGGAGTGACCGCAACACCATATATTTT. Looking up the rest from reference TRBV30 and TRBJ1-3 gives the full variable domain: SQTIHQWPATLVQPVGSPLSLECTVEGTSNPNLYWYRQAAGRGLQLLFYSVGIGQISSEVPQNLSASRPQDRQFILSSKKLLLSDSGFYLCAWSDRNTIYFGEGSWLTVV.

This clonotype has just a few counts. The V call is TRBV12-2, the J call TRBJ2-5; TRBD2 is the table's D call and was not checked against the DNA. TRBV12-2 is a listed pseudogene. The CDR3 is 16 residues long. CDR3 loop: CASRLARWSRALLQYF. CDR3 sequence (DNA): TGTGCAAGTCGCTTAGCGCGTTGGTCGCGAGCCCTCCTCCAGTACTTC.

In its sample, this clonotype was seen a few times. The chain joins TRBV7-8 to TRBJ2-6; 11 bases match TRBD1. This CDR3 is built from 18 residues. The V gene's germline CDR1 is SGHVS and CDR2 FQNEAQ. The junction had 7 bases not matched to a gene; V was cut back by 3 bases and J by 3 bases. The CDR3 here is CASSLRTGGWFGANVLTF. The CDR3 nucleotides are TGTGCCAGCAGCTTGAGGACAGGGGGCTGGTTTGGGGCCAACGTCCTGACTTTC. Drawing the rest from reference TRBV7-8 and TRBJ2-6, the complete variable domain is GAGVSQSPRYKVAKRGQDVALRCDPISGHVSLFWYQQALGQGPEFLTYFQNEAQLDKSGLPSDRFFAERPEGSVSTLKIQRTQQEDSAVYLCASSLRTGGWFGANVLTFGAGSRLTVL.

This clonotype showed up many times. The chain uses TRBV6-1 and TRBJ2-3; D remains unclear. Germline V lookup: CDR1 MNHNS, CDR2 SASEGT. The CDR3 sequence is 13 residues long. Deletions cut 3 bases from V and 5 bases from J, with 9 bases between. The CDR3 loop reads CASSDSSGDTQYF. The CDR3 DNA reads TGTGCCAGCAGTGATAGTAGTGGAGATACGCAGTATTTT.

The CDR3 DNA is TGCAGTGCTTTGTTTAGCGAGATCCCCTACGAGCAGTACTTC. Translation: CSALFSEIPYEQYF. The chain has TRBV20-1 and TRBJ2-7, with a tentative D call TRBD2 (5 bases). The CDR3 contains 14 residues. The V and J ends lost 5 bases and 2 bases respectively, with 16 bases between them. The germline gives CDR1 DFQATT, CDR2 SNEGSKA (reference sequence).

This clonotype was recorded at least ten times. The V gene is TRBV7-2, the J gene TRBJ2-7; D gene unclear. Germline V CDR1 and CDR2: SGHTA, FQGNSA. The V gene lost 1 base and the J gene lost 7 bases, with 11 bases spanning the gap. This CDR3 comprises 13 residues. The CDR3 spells CASSLVVVGEQYF. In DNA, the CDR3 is TGTGCCAGCAGCTTAGTAGTGGTAGGGGAGCAGTACTTC. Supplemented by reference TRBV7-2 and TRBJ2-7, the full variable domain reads GAGVSQSPSNKVTEKGKDVELRCDPISGHTALYWYRQSLGQGLEFLIYFQGNSAPDKSGLPSDRFSAERTGGSVSTLTIQRTQQEDSAVYLCASSLVVVGEQYFGPGTRLTVT.

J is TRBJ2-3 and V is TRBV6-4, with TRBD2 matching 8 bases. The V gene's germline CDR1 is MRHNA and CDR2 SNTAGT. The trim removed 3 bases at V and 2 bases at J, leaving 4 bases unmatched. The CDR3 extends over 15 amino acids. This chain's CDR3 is CASSEGSGDTDTQYF. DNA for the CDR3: TGTGCCAGCAGTGAAGGTAGCGGGGACACAGATACGCAGTATTTT.

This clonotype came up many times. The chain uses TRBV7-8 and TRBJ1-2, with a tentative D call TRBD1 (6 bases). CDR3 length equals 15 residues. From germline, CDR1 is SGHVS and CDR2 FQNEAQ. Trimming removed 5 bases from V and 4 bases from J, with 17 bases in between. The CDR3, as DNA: TGTGCCAGCAGCCTACCGGGACAAAATATCTATGGCTACACCTTC. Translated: CASSLPGQNIYGYTF.

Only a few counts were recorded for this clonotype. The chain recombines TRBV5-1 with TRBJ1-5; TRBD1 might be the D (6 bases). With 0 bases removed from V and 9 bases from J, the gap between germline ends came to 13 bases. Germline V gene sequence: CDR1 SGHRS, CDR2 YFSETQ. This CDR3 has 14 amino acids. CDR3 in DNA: TGCGCCAGCAGCTTGGAAGGGGGTGGGAGGCCCCAGCATTTT. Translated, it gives CASSLEGGGRPQHF.

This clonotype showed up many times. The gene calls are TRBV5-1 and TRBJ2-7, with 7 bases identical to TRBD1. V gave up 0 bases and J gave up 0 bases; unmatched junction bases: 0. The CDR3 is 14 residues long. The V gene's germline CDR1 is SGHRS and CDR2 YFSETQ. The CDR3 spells CASSLAGGSYEQYF. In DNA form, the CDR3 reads TGCGCCAGCAGCTTGGCAGGGGGCTCCTACGAGCAGTACTTC.

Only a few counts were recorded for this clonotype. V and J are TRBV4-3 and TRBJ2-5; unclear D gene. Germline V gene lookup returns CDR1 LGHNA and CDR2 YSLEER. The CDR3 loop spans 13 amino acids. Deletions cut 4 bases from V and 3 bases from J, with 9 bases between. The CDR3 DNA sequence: TGCGCCAGCAGCCGTCGGACCGAAGAGACCCAGTACTTC. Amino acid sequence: CASSRRTEETQYF.

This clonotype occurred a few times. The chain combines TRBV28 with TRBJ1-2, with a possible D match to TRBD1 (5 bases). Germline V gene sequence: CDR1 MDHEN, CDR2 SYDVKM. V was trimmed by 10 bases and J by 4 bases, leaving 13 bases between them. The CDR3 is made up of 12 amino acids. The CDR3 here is CATGLTGYGYTF. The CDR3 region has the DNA TGTGCCACAGGGCTCACGGGCTATGGCTACACCTTC.

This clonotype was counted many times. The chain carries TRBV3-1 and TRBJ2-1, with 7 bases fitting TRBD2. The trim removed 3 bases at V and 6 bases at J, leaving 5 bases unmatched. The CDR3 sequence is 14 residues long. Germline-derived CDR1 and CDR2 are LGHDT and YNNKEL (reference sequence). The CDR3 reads CASSHFGGGNEQFF. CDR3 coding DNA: TGTGCCAGCAGCCACTTTGGCGGGGGCAATGAGCAGTTCTTC.

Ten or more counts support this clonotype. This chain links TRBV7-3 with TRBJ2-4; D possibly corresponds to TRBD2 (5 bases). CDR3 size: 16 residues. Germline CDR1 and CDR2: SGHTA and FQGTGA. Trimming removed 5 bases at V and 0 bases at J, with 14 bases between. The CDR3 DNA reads TGTGCCAGCAGCCCTTCTTCGGGGTTAGCCAAAAACATTCAGTACTTC. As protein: CASSPSSGLAKNIQYF.

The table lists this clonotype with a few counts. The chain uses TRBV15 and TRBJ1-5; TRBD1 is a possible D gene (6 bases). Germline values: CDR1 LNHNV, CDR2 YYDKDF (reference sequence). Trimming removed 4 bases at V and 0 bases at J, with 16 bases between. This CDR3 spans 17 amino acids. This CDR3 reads CATSTGQLIYSNQPQHF. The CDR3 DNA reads TGTGCCACCAGCACAGGACAGCTAATTTATAGCAATCAGCCCCAGCATTTT.

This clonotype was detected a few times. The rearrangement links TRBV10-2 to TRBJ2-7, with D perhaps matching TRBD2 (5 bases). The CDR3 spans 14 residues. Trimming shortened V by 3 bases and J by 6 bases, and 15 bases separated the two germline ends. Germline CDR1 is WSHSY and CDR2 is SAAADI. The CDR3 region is CASSEAVRGSEQYF. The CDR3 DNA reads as TGCGCCAGCAGTGAAGCCGTCCGGGGTTCCGAGCAGTACTTC.

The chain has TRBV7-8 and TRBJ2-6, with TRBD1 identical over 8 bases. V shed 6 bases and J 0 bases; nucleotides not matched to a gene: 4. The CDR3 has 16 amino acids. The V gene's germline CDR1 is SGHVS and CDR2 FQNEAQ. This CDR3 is CASSYTGGSGANVLTF. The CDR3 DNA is TGTGCCAGCAGTTACACAGGGGGCTCTGGGGCCAACGTCCTGACTTTC. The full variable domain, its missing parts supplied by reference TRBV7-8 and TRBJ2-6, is GAGVSQSPRYKVAKRGQDVALRCDPISGHVSLFWYQQALGQGPEFLTYFQNEAQLDKSGLPSDRFFAERPEGSVSTLKIQRTQQEDSAVYLCASSYTGGSGANVLTFGAGSRLTVL.

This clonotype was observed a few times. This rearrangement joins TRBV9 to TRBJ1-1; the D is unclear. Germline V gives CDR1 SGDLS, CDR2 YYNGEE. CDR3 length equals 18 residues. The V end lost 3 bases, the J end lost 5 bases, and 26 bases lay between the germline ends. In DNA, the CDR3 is TGTGCCAGCAGCGCTAGGAGCGGGTATTCTGGGATGGGGACTGAAGCTTTCTTT. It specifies CASSARSGYSGMGTEAFF.

The CDR3 protein is CASSRGVQETQYF. Written as DNA, the CDR3 is TGTGCCAGCAGCCGGGGGGTCCAAGAGACCCAGTACTTC. The J gene is TRBJ2-5, the V gene TRBV11-2; 7 positions match TRBD2. This CDR3 spans 13 amino acids. Losses at the gene ends were 5 bases for V and 1 base for J; bases not matched to a gene: 1. Germline V gene data show CDR1 as SGHAT and CDR2 as FQNNGV.